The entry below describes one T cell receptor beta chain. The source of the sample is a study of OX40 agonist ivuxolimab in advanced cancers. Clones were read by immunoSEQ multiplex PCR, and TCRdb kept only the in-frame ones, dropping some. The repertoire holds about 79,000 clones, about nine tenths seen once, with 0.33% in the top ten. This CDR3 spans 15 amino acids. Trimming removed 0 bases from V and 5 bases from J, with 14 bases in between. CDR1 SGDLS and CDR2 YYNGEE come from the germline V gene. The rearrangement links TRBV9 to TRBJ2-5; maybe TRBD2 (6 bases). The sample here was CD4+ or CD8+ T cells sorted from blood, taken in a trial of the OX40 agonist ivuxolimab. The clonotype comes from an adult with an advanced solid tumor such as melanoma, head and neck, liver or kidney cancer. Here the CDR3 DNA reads TGTGCCAGCAGCGTAGCCCCTAGCGTGGGGGAGACCCAGTACTTC. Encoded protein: CASSVAPSVGETQYF.